These 18 T cell receptor beta chains came from one sample sequenced in a study of metastatic and nonmetastatic thyroid tumors. MiXCR re-clonotyped the PCR reads for TCRdb. The table has several thousand clones, about 28% seen once. Thyroid surgery took place with no prior treatment in any patient. The sample consisted of tumor tissue. The receptor source for this set is a female donor with papillary thyroid cancer or a benign thyroid nodule (not recorded which). Some clones in this sample may be carry-over from other donors' samples.

Concerning this clone: Compared with germline, one end of the junction differs, possibly owing to a read error. V usage is TRBV27 and J usage is TRBJ1-6; tentatively, D is TRBD1 (5 bases). Germline CDR1 reads MNHEY; CDR2 reads SMNVEV (reference sequence). CDR3 length: 13 amino acids. The CDR3 reads CASRGVEGSPLHF. The CDR3 nucleotides read TGTGCCAGCAGGGGGGTTGAAGGATCACCCCTTCACTTT.

Within the sample, this clone is medium-sized. Here the CDR3 DNA reads TGTGCCAGCAGGCGGACTAGAGAAAACATTCAGTACTTC. The encoded protein is CASRRTRENIQYF. This rearrangement joins TRBV28 to TRBJ2-4, with TRBD2 matching over 7 bases. The CDR3 is 13 residues long. Trimming removed 6 bases from V and 5 bases from J; junction bases left unmatched: 4. Per germline, CDR1 MDHEN and CDR2 SYDVKM.

Remarks on this clone: Being one base from a much bigger clone, this may be a read error. Within the sample, other DNA sequences also encode this same CDR3. V usage is TRBV18 and J usage is TRBJ2-3, with D possibly being TRBD1 or TRBD2 (5 bases each). CDR1 KGHSH and CDR2 LQKENI come from the germline V gene. The V end lost 4 bases, the J end lost 2 bases, and 22 bases lay between the germline ends. The CDR3 extends over 18 amino acids. DNA of the CDR3: TGTGCCAGCTCACTATCCGCAGAAGGGACGGACCACACAGATACGCAGTATTTT. Residues: CASSLSAEGTDHTDTQYF. The variable domain in full, with the rest retrieved from reference TRBV18 and TRBJ2-3, is NAGVMQNPRHLVRRRGQEARLRCSPMKGHSHVYWYRQLPEEGLKFMVYLQKENIIDESGMPKERFSAEFPKEGPSILRIQQVVRGDSAAYFCASSLSAEGTDHTDTQYFGPGTRLTVL.

This sequence joins TRBV3-1 and TRBJ2-7; D not resolved. There are 12 residues in the CDR3. V shed 2 bases and J shed 0 bases, with 2 bases lying between them. CDR1 is LGHDT, CDR2 YNNKEL, per germline (reference sequence). The CDR3: CASSQSSYEQYF. DNA for the CDR3: TGTGCCAGCAGCCAAAGCTCCTACGAGCAGTACTTC.

This clone was seen more than once but under ten times. The rearrangement joins TRBV6-1 to TRBJ2-2, with 8 bases that match TRBD2. The length of the CDR3 is 15 residues. Per germline, CDR1 MNHNS and CDR2 SASEGT. J was trimmed by 4 bases and V by 5 bases; bases with no gene match: 6. CDR3 in DNA: TGTGCCAGCAGTCAACTAGCGGAGTTCACCGGGGAGCTGTTTTTT. This sequence encodes CASSQLAEFTGELFF.

There are many counts of this clone. The V call is TRBV11-3, the J call TRBJ1-5; D may be TRBD1 (5 bases). Germline V gives CDR1 SGHNT, CDR2 YENEEA. The CDR3 is 13 amino acids. The V end lost 5 bases, the J end lost 7 bases, and 12 bases lay between the germline ends. The CDR3 spells CASSTQGYQPQHF. DNA of the CDR3: TGTGCCAGCAGCACCCAGGGTTACCAGCCCCAGCATTTT.

This clone is classed as medium-sized. The V and J genes are TRBV6-1 and TRBJ2-1; 9 nucleotides line up with TRBD2. J gave up 4 bases and V 1 base, and 2 bases lay outside the gene matches. Germline V gene lookup returns CDR1 MNHNS and CDR2 SASEGT. The CDR3 extends over 15 amino acids. The CDR3 reads CASSEEAGGYNEQFF. The CDR3 DNA reads TGTGCCAGCAGTGAAGAGGCGGGAGGGTACAATGAGCAGTTCTTC.

V usage is TRBV30 and J usage is TRBJ2-7, with 7 positions matching TRBD1. Looked up from germline, CDR1 is GTSNPN and CDR2 is SVGIG (reference sequence). The junction had 6 bases not matched to a gene; V was cut back by 1 base and J by 3 bases. The CDR3 is made up of 14 amino acids. This chain's CDR3 is CAWSASGGNYEQYF. The CDR3, as DNA: TGTGCCTGGAGTGCCTCAGGGGGAAACTACGAGCAGTACTTC. Full variable domain (rest looked up from reference TRBV30 and TRBJ2-7): SQTIHQWPATLVQPVGSPLSLECTVEGTSNPNLYWYRQAAGRGLQLLFYSVGIGQISSEVPQNLSASRPQDRQFILSSKKLLLSDSGFYLCAWSASGGNYEQYFGPGTRLTVT.

The rearrangement joins TRBV7-2 to TRBJ2-7; no reliable D call. Germline V gene data show CDR1 as SGHTA and CDR2 as FQGNSA. V was pared by 5 bases and J by 1 base, with 15 bases between. The CDR3 has 15 residues. CDR3 amino acids: CASSPSYLESYEQYF. The CDR3 DNA follows: TGTGCCAGCAGCCCATCCTATCTGGAGTCCTACGAGCAGTACTTC.

This clone has a count of ten or more. This sequence joins TRBV2 and TRBJ2-2; 8 positions agree with TRBD2. Per the germline V gene, CDR1 is SNHLY and CDR2 is FYNNEI. There are 17 residues in the CDR3. Losses at the gene ends were 4 bases for V and 0 bases for J; bases not matched to a gene: 7. CDR3 DNA: TGTGCCAGCAGTGCCGAACTGACTAGCGCGAACACCGGGGAGCTGTTTTTT. Translation gives CASSAELTSANTGELFF.

The DNA for the CDR3 is TGCAGTGCTAGTTCCCCTAGCGGGAGAGGGGTCCACGAGCAGTACTTC. It yields the protein CSASSPSGRGVHEQYF. The chain combines TRBV20-1 with TRBJ2-7; 10 positions match TRBD2. CDR1 and CDR2 (germline): DFQATT, SNEGSKA (reference sequence). The length of the CDR3 is 16 residues. J was trimmed by 5 bases and V by 3 bases; bases with no gene match: 13.

The table lists this clone with a few counts. The chain is built from TRBV6-2 or TRBV6-3 and TRBJ2-3; 8 nucleotides line up with TRBD2. There are 14 residues in the CDR3. V was pared by 8 bases and J by 0 bases, with 4 bases of the junction left unmatched. The germline V gene encodes CDR1 MNHEY and CDR2 SVGEGT. CDR3 coding DNA: TGTGCCAGCGGGACTAGTTATAGCACAGATACGCAGTATTTT. Amino acids: CASGTSYSTDTQYF.

The chain uses TRBV27 and TRBJ2-2; 7 nucleotides match TRBD2. Germline CDR1 and CDR2: MNHEY and SMNVEV (reference sequence). V lost 6 bases and J lost 1; bases outside the gene matches: 8. The CDR3 extends over 16 amino acids. The CDR3 DNA sequence: TGTGCCAGCAGAACATTAGCGGGCTTGAACACCGGGGAGCTGTTTTTT. Translation gives CASRTLAGLNTGELFF.

This clone was seen at least ten times. The chain combines TRBV9 with TRBJ2-1; TRBD2 is a possible D gene (6 bases). Trimming left V 0 bases short and J 10 bases short, with 11 bases between. The CDR3 extends over 13 amino acids. Germline loops: CDR1 SGDLS, CDR2 YYNGEE. Written as DNA, the CDR3 is TGTGCCAGCAGCGTAGGGCGGGGTAGGGAGCAGTTCTTC. The encoded protein is CASSVGRGREQFF.

About this clone: At one end, the junction sequence differs from germline, possibly due to a read error. The chain carries TRBV6-1 and TRBJ2-7, with unresolved D. Germline assignment: CDR1 MNHNS and CDR2 SASEGT. The CDR3 has 11 amino acids. CDR3 loop: CASSTSSSIAF. In DNA, the CDR3 is TGTGCCAGCAGTACGAGCTCTTCCATTGCTTTC.

This clone was counted at least ten times. The chain links TRBV20-1 to TRBJ2-5; 8 bases match TRBD2. CDR3 length equals 13 residues. V lost 4 bases to trimming and J lost 3 bases; unmatched junction nucleotides: 4. Germline values: CDR1 DFQATT, CDR2 SNEGSKA (reference sequence). The CDR3 DNA reads as TGCAGTGCTACTCCGGGACTAGAAGAGACCCAGTACTTC. The encoded protein is CSATPGLEETQYF.

This rearrangement joins TRBV6-1 to TRBJ1-1; TRBD1 matches 7 bases. This CDR3 contains 15 residues. V dropped 10 bases and J dropped 4; count of bases not matched to a gene: 15. Germline assignment: CDR1 MNHNS and CDR2 SASEGT. The CDR3 is CAITVGGREGTEAFF. The CDR3 region has the DNA TGTGCCATCACGGTAGGGGGCCGGGAGGGCACTGAAGCTTTCTTT.

The chain links TRBV27 to TRBJ2-7; no reliable D call. The CDR3 is 15 amino acids. Germline assignment: CDR1 MNHEY and CDR2 SMNVEV (reference sequence). Trimming cost V 6 bases and J 5 bases, with 20 bases left between them. CDR3 in amino acids: CASRKRSRGVDEQYF. The CDR3 nucleotides are TGTGCCAGCAGAAAACGCTCCCGAGGCGTCGACGAGCAGTACTTC.